This T cell receptor beta chain was recorded in a study of lymphopenia after photon versus proton radiotherapy. General study results and limits: Better survival with proton therapy was suggested as possible, not demonstrated. Proton therapy kept repertoires fairly stable, unlike photons, which gained effector/memory cells. Larger post-nadir TCR diversity loss correlated inversely with survival in deceased patients.

Sequencing used immunoSEQ multiplex PCR; TCRdb keeps in-frame clones, though not all of them. The sample has more than 20,000 clones; 84% are singletons. The CDR3 is 12 residues long. Germline CDR1 and CDR2: SQVTM and ANQGSEA. The ends were cut back, 6 bases at V and 5 bases at J, with 13 bases in the middle. Concerning this clone: As yet, its antigen is unknown.

The receptor was derived from a man between 35 and 55 years old with gastric cancer. The source was peripheral blood, collected from a patient treated with photon-based radiotherapy. The V gene is TRBV29-1, the J gene TRBJ1-1, with D perhaps TRBD1 (5 bases). In DNA, the CDR3 is TGCAGCGTGGGGGAGGGGCTTACTGAAGCTTTCTTT. This encodes CSVGEGLTEAFF.